This TCR beta chain was sequenced in a study of shared clonotypes between healthy human individuals. A word on this clone: Its antigen is not identified.

This table comes from immunoSEQ multiplex PCR, and its TCRdb copy is limited to in-frame clones, with some not included. In the table there are 2.3 million or so clones, approximately 95% of which are singletons. Study results and caveats: Rarefaction revealed incomplete sorted-subset sequencing despite large depth. For naive CD4 cells, approximately 4.7% of clonotypes were shared across a handful of donors.

The CDR3 covers 13 residues. Germline V gene lookup returns CDR1 MDHEN and CDR2 SYDVKM. V shed 10 bases and J shed 0 bases, with 13 bases lying between them. Sequenced material: naive CD4+ T cells from PBMCs. As to subset: CD45RA+ positively selected. This TCR derives from a man aged 18-30 years in good health. Some clones in this sample may be carry-over from other donors' samples. The chain employs TRBV28 and TRBJ2-7; D is possibly TRBD2 (6 bases). The chain's CDR3 is CATRLGTSYEQYF. CDR3 sequence (DNA): TGTGCCACCCGACTAGGAACCTCCTACGAGCAGTACTTC.